Presented here are 8 T cell receptor beta chains from one specimen sequenced in a study of type 1 regulatory T cells. From the reads, TCRdb called clonotypes with MiXCR, one entry per CDR3 protein. The table lists some 90,000 distinct CDR3 sequences, 25% to 40% of them singletons. Sample: CD4+ T cells, either the whole sample or a sorted fraction (not recorded which). The source is a human donor in good health.

This clonotype was seen a handful of times. The chain combines TRBV7-2 with TRBJ2-7; D ambiguous. Trimming stripped 3 bases from V and 7 bases from J, with 19 bases between. The CDR3 covers 15 residues. CDR1 is SGHTA and CDR2 is FQGNSA in the germline V gene. In DNA form, the CDR3 reads TGTGCCAGCAGCTTTGTCCCAGAGGTCTCGAGGGAGCAGTACTTC. Protein: CASSFVPEVSREQYF.

V gene TRBV12-5 combines with J gene TRBJ2-2; D is perhaps TRBD2 (5 bases). Germline lookup yields CDR1 LGHNT and CDR2 FRNRAP. The CDR3 is 14 residues long. Trimming removed 6 bases at V and 7 bases at J, with 15 bases between. The CDR3 here is CASGRGGTVGELFF. The CDR3 DNA follows: TGTGCTAGTGGCCGAGGAGGAACGGTCGGGGAGCTGTTTTTT.

CDR3 DNA sequence: TGTGCCAGCAGTTCGAGATGGGCCTACGAGCAGTACTTC. Protein: CASSSRWAYEQYF. The rearrangement joins TRBV28 to TRBJ2-7, with D unclear. Germline values: CDR1 MDHEN, CDR2 SYDVKM. V was clipped by 4 bases and J by 2 bases, with 9 bases between them. The CDR3 spans 13 residues. The variable domain in full, with the rest retrieved from reference TRBV28 and TRBJ2-7, is DVKVTQSSRYLVKRTGEKVFLECVQDMDHENMFWYRQDPGLGLRLIYFSYDVKMKEKGDIPEGYSVSREKKERFSLILESASTNQTSMYLCASSSRWAYEQYFGPGTRLTVT.

This chain links TRBV5-1 with TRBJ2-1; TRBD2 aligns across 9 bases. Germline CDR1 and CDR2: SGHRS and YFSETQ. CDR3 size: 14 residues. The V gene end was trimmed by 4 bases and the J gene end by 8 bases; junction bases not matched to a gene: 7. CDR3 bases: TGCGCCAGCAGCCAGGGACTAGCAGGAGATGAGCAGTTCTTC. Amino acids: CASSQGLAGDEQFF.

The chain joins TRBV3-1 to TRBJ2-2; 7 nucleotides agree with TRBD1. V lost 4 bases, J lost 6 bases, and 11 bases stayed unmatched. CDR3 length: 16 amino acids. Per the germline V gene, CDR1 is LGHDT and CDR2 is YNNKEL (reference sequence). The CDR3 DNA is TGTGCCAGCAGCCGGGGAGACAGGGTGGGCGCCGGGGAGCTGTTTTTT. Translated: CASSRGDRVGAGELFF. The full variable domain, with the rest looked up from reference TRBV3-1 and TRBJ2-2, is DTAVSQTPKYLVTQMGNDKSIKCEQNLGHDTMYWYKQDSKKFLKIMFSYNNKELIINETVPNRFSPKSPDKAHLNLHINSLELGDSAVYFCASSRGDRVGAGELFFGEGSRLTVL.

About this clonotype itself: One end of the junction varies from germline; a read error may be responsible. V gene TRBV7-9 combines with J gene TRBJ2-1; perhaps TRBD2 as D (5 bases). The CDR3 is made up of 14 amino acids. Germline assignment: CDR1 SEHNR and CDR2 FQNEAQ (reference sequence). The CDR3 coding sequence is TGTGTCAGCAGCTTAAACCTAGCTTCCTGGCTGCAGTTCTTC. Translating it yields CVSSLNLASWLQFF.

In this sample, this clonotype turned up a few times. The chain employs TRBV12-3 or TRBV12-4 and TRBJ1-1; no clear D gene. The CDR3 has 13 amino acids. V was cut by 1 base and J by 4 bases, with 7 bases left in between. The CDR3 reads CASSLGEGTEAFF. In nucleotides, the CDR3 is TGTGCCAGCAGTTTAGGGGAGGGCACTGAAGCTTTCTTT.

The chain uses TRBV5-4 and TRBJ2-1; 8 nucleotides line up with TRBD1. CDR3 length: 17 residues. The J segment lost 0 bases and the V segment lost 2 bases, leaving 7 bases of the junction unmatched. CDR1 and CDR2 (germline): SGHNT, YYREEE (reference sequence). DNA for the CDR3: TGTGCCAGCAGCTTTCGGCAGGGGGCAAGCTCCTACAATGAGCAGTTCTTC. Its protein is CASSFRQGASSYNEQFF.